This entry describes one TCR beta chain. There are a few counts of this clone. No cognate antigen has been identified for it. The record has no base qualities; no much larger clone is one base away. TCR beta CDR3 regions were sequenced from DNA using the immunoSEQ Assay. As for how the authors treated the data: T cell density was computed as TCR beta template counts normalized to usable DNA estimated by amplifying housekeeping genes. The preseqR package was used to estimate richness by extrapolating to 400,000 templates for PBMC samples and to 120,000 templates for tissue samples. Clonality was taken to be one minus Pielou's evenness. Tissue-enriched TCRs were identified by differential abundance testing using productive amino-acid clonotypes, minimum total count 5 and alpha 0.1. The Jaccard Index and the Morisita Overlap Index were used to measure repertoire overlap between compartments. GLIPH clustered TCR beta CDR3s with public tetramer-defined viral CDR3s; viral motifs required at least three viral sequences plus V-gene enrichment. The source is immuneACCESS, and TCRdb retained only in-frame sequences with V and J called. Part of the clones is not carried over; for the studies checked, unresolved V genes explain less than half of this, and the remainder is unexplained. V and J calls and clone size come straight from that table; D and trimming were deduced from the DNA. This sample lists tens of thousands of clones; about 90% were detected once. The ten largest account for around a sixth of the sample.

CDR1 and CDR2, per the germline V gene, are SGHTA and FQGNSA. V is cut back by 4 bases and J by 6 bases, with 10 bases in the junction unmatched. The CDR3 covers 15 residues, taking in both the cysteine and the phenylalanine. CDR3 DNA is the only sequence kept; it has 45 bases, read in frame from the first base. This entry is derived from a study of T cells in localized non-small cell lung cancer (dated by TCRdb to about 2020). About the study as a whole: T cell repertoires of more than 200 early-stage NSCLC patients were analyzed, with tumors being compared against uninvolved tumor-adjacent lungs. The cohort comprised around 240 treatment-naïve NSCLC patients with resected, localized lung tumors. A mean age of approximately 70 years was recorded for the NSCLC patients, of whom under 150 were male and 85 to 110 were female.

At diagnosis, tumor, uninvolved tumor-adjacent lung and peripheral blood were collected and then preserved as a mix of FFPE and fresh-frozen material. For TCR repertoire profiling, the blood samples were analyzed as peripheral blood mononuclear cells. Overall results and qualifications from the work: Higher blood T cell density associated with longer overall survival, while higher adjacent-lung clonality associated with shorter survival. Because multi-region tumor sequencing was not done, intratumor heterogeneity could not be ruled out. Uninvolved tumor-adjacent lung showed the highest T cell clonality, higher than tumor, which suggests more focused antigenic responses in the uninvolved tumor-adjacent lung. Since the design was exploratory, TCR variables were selected using unadjusted p-values with no false-discovery rate correction. A median of around 57 of the top 100 tumor clones were detected in paired uninvolved adjacent lung, and 28 of these tumor clones were also found among the top 100 clones of the paired uninvolved adjacent lung.

The TCR comes from a man between 40 and 75 years old with stage III lung adenocarcinoma. Rearrangement joined TRBV7-2 to TRBJ2-5; 8 central bases correspond to TRBD2. Sequencing used peripheral blood mononuclear cells, obtained before any cancer treatment. The encoded CDR3 is CASSSAGGPGKTQYF. The bases are TGTGCCAGCAGCTCCGCGGGGGGCCCAGGAAAGACCCAGTACTTC.